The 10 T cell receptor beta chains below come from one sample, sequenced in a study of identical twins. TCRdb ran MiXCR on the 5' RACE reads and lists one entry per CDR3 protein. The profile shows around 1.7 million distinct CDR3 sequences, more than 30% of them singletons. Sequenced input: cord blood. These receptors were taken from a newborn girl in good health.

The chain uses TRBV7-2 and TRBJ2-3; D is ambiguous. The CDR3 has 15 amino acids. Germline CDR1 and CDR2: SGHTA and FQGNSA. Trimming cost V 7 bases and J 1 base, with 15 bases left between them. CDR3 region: CASTTNGFGTDTQYF. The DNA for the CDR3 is TGTGCCAGCACCACGAATGGGTTTGGCACAGATACGCAGTATTTT. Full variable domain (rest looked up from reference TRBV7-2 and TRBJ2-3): GAGVSQSPSNKVTEKGKDVELRCDPISGHTALYWYRQSLGQGLEFLIYFQGNSAPDKSGLPSDRFSAERTGGSVSTLTIQRTQQEDSAVYLCASTTNGFGTDTQYFGPGTRLTVL.

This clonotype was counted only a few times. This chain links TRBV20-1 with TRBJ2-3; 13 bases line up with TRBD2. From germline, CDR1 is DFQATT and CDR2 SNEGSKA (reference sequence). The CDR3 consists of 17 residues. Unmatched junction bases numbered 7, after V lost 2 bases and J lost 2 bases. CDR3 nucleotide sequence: TGCAGTGCTAGATACCAGACTAGCGGGGGGTACACAGATACGCAGTATTTT. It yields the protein CSARYQTSGGYTDTQYF.

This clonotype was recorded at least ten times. The CDR3 sequence: CATSAHSSYEQYF. DNA for the CDR3: TGTGCCACCAGTGCGCACAGCTCCTACGAGCAGTACTTC. The V call is TRBV24-1, the J call TRBJ2-7; D is uncertain. Germline CDR1 reads KGHDR; CDR2 reads SFDVKD. The CDR3 has 13 residues. The V and J ends lost 5 bases and 0 bases respectively, with 7 bases between them.

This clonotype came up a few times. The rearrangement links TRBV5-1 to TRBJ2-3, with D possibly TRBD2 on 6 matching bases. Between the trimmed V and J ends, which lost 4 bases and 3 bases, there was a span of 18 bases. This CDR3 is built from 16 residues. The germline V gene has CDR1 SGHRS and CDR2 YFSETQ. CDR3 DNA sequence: TGCGCCAGCAGCCCTGGTTGGCGGGGAGAGACAGATACGCAGTATTTT. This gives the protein CASSPGWRGETDTQYF. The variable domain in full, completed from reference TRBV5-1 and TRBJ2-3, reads KAGVTQTPRYLIKTRGQQVTLSCSPISGHRSVSWYQQTPGQGLQFLFEYFSETQRNKGNFPGRFSGRQFSNSRSEMNVSTLELGDSALYLCASSPGWRGETDTQYFGPGTRLTVL.

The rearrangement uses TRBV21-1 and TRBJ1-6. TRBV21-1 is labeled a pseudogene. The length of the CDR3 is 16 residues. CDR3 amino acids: CASSTYRRSYNSPLHF. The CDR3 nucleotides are TGTGCCAGCAGCACATACAGGCGCTCCTATAATTCACCCCTCCACTTT.

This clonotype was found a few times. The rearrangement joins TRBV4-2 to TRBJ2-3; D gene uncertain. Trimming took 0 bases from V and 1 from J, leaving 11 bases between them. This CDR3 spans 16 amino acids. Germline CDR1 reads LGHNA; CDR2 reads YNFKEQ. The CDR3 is CASSQDTSEGTDTQYF. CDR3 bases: TGTGCCAGCAGCCAAGATACCAGCGAGGGCACAGATACGCAGTATTTT.

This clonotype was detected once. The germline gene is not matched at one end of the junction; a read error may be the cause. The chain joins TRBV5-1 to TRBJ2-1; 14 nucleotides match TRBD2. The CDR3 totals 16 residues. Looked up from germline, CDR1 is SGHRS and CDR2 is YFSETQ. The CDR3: CPSSFTTSGRAHEQFF. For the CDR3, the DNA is TGCCCCAGCAGCTTTACGACTAGCGGGAGGGCACATGAGCAGTTCTTC. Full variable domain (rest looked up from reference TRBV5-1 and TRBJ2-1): KAGVTQTPRYLIKTRGQQVTLSCSPISGHRSVSWYQQTPGQGLQFLFEYFSETQRNKGNFPGRFSGRQFSNSRSEMNVSTLELGDSALYLCPSSFTTSGRAHEQFFGPGTRLTVL.

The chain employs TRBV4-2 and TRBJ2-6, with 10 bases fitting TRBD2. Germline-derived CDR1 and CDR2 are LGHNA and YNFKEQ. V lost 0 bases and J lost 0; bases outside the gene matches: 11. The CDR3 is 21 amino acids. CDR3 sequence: CASSQDTRLAGSSSGANVLTF. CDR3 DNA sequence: TGTGCCAGCAGCCAAGACACTCGACTAGCGGGCTCGAGCTCTGGGGCCAACGTCCTGACTTTC.

The CDR3 region is CASGSAGTTFSGANVLTF. The CDR3 region has the DNA TGTGCCAGTGGAAGTGCCGGGACTACCTTCTCTGGGGCCAACGTCCTGACTTTC. The rearrangement links TRBV19 to TRBJ2-6; 7 bases are a match to TRBD2. CDR1 is LNHDA and CDR2 is SQIVND in the germline V gene (reference sequence). The V gene end was trimmed by 8 bases and the J gene end by 0 bases; junction bases not matched to a gene: 13. The CDR3 length is 18 residues.

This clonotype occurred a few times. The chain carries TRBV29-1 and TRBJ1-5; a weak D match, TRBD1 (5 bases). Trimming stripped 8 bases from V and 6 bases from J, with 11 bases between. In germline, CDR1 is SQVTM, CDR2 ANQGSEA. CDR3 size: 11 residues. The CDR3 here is CSPSTGQPQHF. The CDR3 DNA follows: TGCAGCCCCTCCACAGGTCAGCCCCAGCATTTT.